These 30 T cell receptor beta chains were sequenced from one sample in a study of CD8 T cells in Susac syndrome (dated by TCRdb to the late 2010s). The library was generated by the immunoSEQ multiplex PCR assay. RNA was extracted using the RNeasy kit, and roughly 0.45 to 1 ug of the RNA was reverse transcribed with random hexamers. TCRdb reran the public reads through fastp at Q25 and MiXCR, keeping productive beta chains. A single entry per CDR3 protein holds the most common genes and DNA from its merged rows. The sample data list 120,000 to 150,000 distinct CDR3 sequences, and roughly 95% of these were observed just once. The ten biggest clones cover 0.075% to 0.09% of the sample. The sample taken for sequencing was CD4+ T cells from PBMCs. Every receptor here comes from a human donor with Susac syndrome.

V gene TRBV3-1 combines with J gene TRBJ1-6; TRBD1 agrees at 7 bases. The germline V gene has CDR1 LGHDT and CDR2 YNNKEL (reference sequence). Trimming removed 2 bases from V and 6 bases from J; junction bases left unmatched: 4. This CDR3 region has 15 residues. This CDR3 reads CASSQWTGPNSPLHF. The DNA for the CDR3 is TGTGCCAGCAGCCAATGGACAGGTCCTAATTCACCCCTCCACTTT.

This sequence joins TRBV5-1 and TRBJ1-2; D not certain. There are 16 residues in the CDR3. Germline loops: CDR1 SGHRS, CDR2 YFSETQ. The ends were cut back, 4 bases at V and 0 bases at J, with 16 bases in the middle. DNA of the CDR3: TGCGCCAGCAGCGCCGGACTAGTGAAGTCTAACTATGGCTACACCTTC. Protein product: CASSAGLVKSNYGYTF.

V usage is TRBV2 and J usage is TRBJ1-2; 8 nucleotides align to TRBD1. Trimming cost V 6 bases and J 0 bases; bases outside gene matches: 9. The CDR3 covers 16 residues. The germline gives CDR1 SNHLY, CDR2 FYNNEI. CDR3 sequence (DNA): TGTGCCAGCAGCGGACAGGGAAGAAGGGCTAACTATGGCTACACCTTC. Protein sequence: CASSGQGRRANYGYTF.

J is TRBJ2-7 and V is TRBV6-1, with TRBD2 identical over 13 bases. The CDR3 runs to 20 residues. Germline CDR1 MNHNS, CDR2 SASEGT. With V trimmed by 6 bases and J by 0 bases, 17 bases remained unmatched. The CDR3 region is CASSQNRLAGGLRISYEQYF. CDR3 nucleotide sequence: TGTGCCAGCAGCCAGAATCGACTAGCGGGGGGACTCCGAATCTCCTACGAGCAGTACTTC.

As for this clonotype: A read error may produce the germline difference seen at one junction end. The gene calls are TRBV14 and TRBJ2-3; maybe TRBD2 (6 bases). Germline V gives CDR1 SGHDN, CDR2 FVKESK. This CDR3 region has 15 residues. The CDR3 DNA reads TGTGCCTGCAGCCAACAACGGGGGAGCACAGATACGCAGTATTTT. It encodes CACSQQRGSTDTQYF.

The rearrangement joins TRBV7-9 to TRBJ1-4; no clear D. CDR3 length: 14 amino acids. Germline V CDR1 and CDR2: SEHNR, FQNEAQ (reference sequence). Trimming stripped 3 bases from V and 8 bases from J, with 13 bases between. CDR3 sequence (DNA): TGTGCCAGCAGCTTGGGTGGGCATGGAGAAAAACTGTTTTTT. Protein sequence: CASSLGGHGEKLFF.

The chain uses TRBV27 and TRBJ2-3, with a weak D call TRBD1 (5 bases). CDR1 and CDR2 from the germline V gene are MNHEY and SMNVEV (reference sequence). The ends were cut back, 5 bases at V and 5 bases at J, with 14 bases in the middle. The CDR3 is 14 amino acids. The CDR3 coding sequence is TGTGCCAGCAGTCTATGGGCAGGGAAAGATACGCAGTATTTT. Translation: CASSLWAGKDTQYF.

The chain has TRBV20-1 and TRBJ2-2; 8 bases map to TRBD1. The germline CDR1 and CDR2 sequences are DFQATT and SNEGSKA (reference sequence). The CDR3 extends over 13 amino acids. Unmatched junction bases numbered 5, after V lost 6 bases and J lost 5 bases. CDR3 DNA: TGCAGTGCGCAAACAGGGGGAACCGGGGAGCTGTTTTTT. Protein product: CSAQTGGTGELFF.

V usage is TRBV28 and J usage is TRBJ1-2; possible D gene TRBD1, 6 bases. Trimming left V 5 bases short and J 2 bases short, with 21 bases between. Per the germline V gene, CDR1 is MDHEN and CDR2 is SYDVKM. CDR3 length equals 17 residues. The CDR3 nucleotides read TGTGCCAGCAGTATAAGGACAGCAAGTATGTCAAACTATGGCTACACCTTC. Translated: CASSIRTASMSNYGYTF.

V usage is TRBV4-1 and J usage is TRBJ2-7, with TRBD2 as a possible D gene (6 bases). Germline CDR1 MGHRA, CDR2 YSYEKL. The CDR3 totals 13 residues. The ends were cut back, 4 bases at V and 0 bases at J, with 7 bases in the middle. The CDR3 bases are TGCGCCAGCAGCCTGACTAGCTCCTACGAGCAGTACTTC. Translating it yields CASSLTSSYEQYF.

The chain uses TRBV20-1 and TRBJ2-2, with 10 bases aligning to TRBD2. The CDR3 runs to 16 residues. The V segment lost 3 bases and the J segment 5 bases; nucleotides outside the gene matches: 9. Germline CDR1 is DFQATT and CDR2 is SNEGSKA (reference sequence). The CDR3 here is CSARTSGLPGTGELFF. The CDR3 bases are TGCAGTGCTAGGACTAGCGGGCTTCCGGGGACCGGGGAGCTGTTTTTT.

V is TRBV3-1 and J is TRBJ1-1, with D uncertain. The germline gives CDR1 LGHDT, CDR2 YNNKEL (reference sequence). V lost 4 bases, J lost 1 base, and 10 bases lay in between. The CDR3 extends over 14 amino acids. The CDR3 reads CASSLIGGNTEAFF. In DNA form, the CDR3 reads TGTGCCAGCAGCCTCATAGGAGGGAACACTGAAGCTTTCTTT.

This chain connects TRBV24-1 to TRBJ2-1; D possibly corresponds to TRBD2 (5 bases). This CDR3 has 14 amino acids. Trimming removed 2 bases at V and 8 bases at J, with 12 bases between. The germline CDR1 and CDR2 sequences are KGHDR and SFDVKD. The CDR3: CATSDSRGSHEQFF. The CDR3 DNA follows: TGTGCCACCAGTGATTCCCGGGGAAGCCATGAGCAGTTCTTC.

The rearrangement uses TRBV5-6 and TRBJ2-7; TRBD1 matches at 11 bases. J lost 5 bases, V lost 4 bases, and 8 bases had no gene match. CDR1 and CDR2 (germline): SGHDT, YYEEEE. The CDR3 loop spans 15 amino acids. The CDR3 protein is CASSVYRTGGHEQYF. In DNA, the CDR3 is TGTGCCAGCAGCGTATATCGGACAGGGGGCCACGAGCAGTACTTC.

CDR3 residues: CASSEVLSGTQYF. For the CDR3, the DNA is TGTGCCAGCAGTGAAGTGTTATCAGGGACCCAGTACTTC. This sequence joins TRBV2 and TRBJ2-5; no firm D call. V was pared by 1 base and J by 7 bases, with 10 bases between. The CDR3 sequence is 13 residues long. Germline CDR1 SNHLY, CDR2 FYNNEI.

The chain employs TRBV12-3 or TRBV12-4 and TRBJ1-2, with D unresolved. CDR3 length: 11 residues. Trimming shortened V by 3 bases and J by 7 bases, and 6 bases separated the two germline ends. In DNA form, the CDR3 reads TGTGCCAGCAGTTTGAGGTTTGGCTACACCTTC. As protein: CASSLRFGYTF.

V and J are TRBV29-1 and TRBJ1-3, with TRBD1 matching 7 bases. The V gene end was trimmed by 6 bases and the J gene end by 3 bases; junction bases not matched to a gene: 2. The CDR3 is made up of 12 amino acids. The germline CDR1 and CDR2 sequences are SQVTM and ANQGSEA. The CDR3, as DNA: TGCAGCGTCCGGGACAGTGGAAACACCATATATTTT. Protein product: CSVRDSGNTIYF. The whole variable domain, filled in from reference TRBV29-1 and TRBJ1-3, reads SAVISQKPSRDICQRGTSLTIQCQVDSQVTMMFWYRQQPGQSLTLIATANQGSEATYESGFVIDKFPISRPNLTFSTLTVSNMSPEDSSIYLCSVRDSGNTIYFGEGSWLTVV.

The J gene is TRBJ2-5, the V gene TRBV20-1, with D unresolved. The length of the CDR3 is 12 residues. CDR1 is DFQATT, CDR2 SNEGSKA, per germline (reference sequence). The CDR3 sequence is CSALRGPETQYF. The CDR3 DNA reads TGCAGCGCCTTGAGAGGTCCAGAGACCCAGTACTTC.

This rearrangement joins TRBV4-1 to TRBJ1-1; unclear D gene. Per germline, CDR1 MGHRA and CDR2 YSYEKL. CDR3 size: 14 residues. V was trimmed by 1 base and J by 1 base, leaving 7 bases between them. CDR3 coding DNA: TGCGCCAGCAGCCAAGCAGGCGGGAACACTGAAGCTTTCTTT. Encoded protein: CASSQAGGNTEAFF.

The chain recombines TRBV12-3 or TRBV12-4 with TRBJ2-5; possibly TRBD2 for D (5 bases). V was shortened by 2 bases and J by 7 bases, with 11 bases between the two germline ends. This CDR3 spans 13 amino acids. The CDR3 here is CASSLKIEGTQYF. CDR3 sequence (DNA): TGTGCCAGCAGTTTAAAGATCGAGGGGACCCAGTACTTC.

V gene TRBV21-1 combines with J gene TRBJ1-5. TRBV21-1 is shown as a pseudogene. The CDR3 totals 10 residues. The CDR3 DNA reads TGTGCCAGAGGCGGTCAGCCCCAGCATTTT. Translated: CARGGQPQHF.

The V gene is TRBV20-1, the J gene TRBJ2-6, with a possible D match to TRBD1 (6 bases). The V gene lost 4 bases and the J gene lost 0 bases, with 19 bases spanning the gap. Per the germline V gene, CDR1 is DFQATT and CDR2 is SNEGSKA (reference sequence). CDR3 length: 18 residues. For the CDR3, the DNA is TGCAGTGCTATGACGGCCGGACAGAGCAACTCTGGGGCCAACGTCCTGACTTTC. It codes for CSAMTAGQSNSGANVLTF.

This rearrangement joins TRBV28 to TRBJ2-5; 10 positions match TRBD1. This CDR3 has 13 amino acids. Germline trimming cut 5 bases from V and 5 bases from J; bases unmatched to any gene: 2. Germline-derived CDR1 and CDR2 are MDHEN and SYDVKM. CDR3 in amino acids: CASSDRGRETQYF. In nucleotides, the CDR3 is TGTGCCAGCAGTGACAGGGGGCGGGAGACCCAGTACTTC.

The CDR3 sequence is CASSDGGTGADTEAFF. DNA of the CDR3: TGTGCCAGCAGTGATGGAGGAACAGGGGCGGATACTGAAGCTTTCTTT. The V gene is TRBV25-1, the J gene TRBJ1-1; 7 bases fit TRBD1. The CDR3 sequence is 16 residues long. The J segment lost 5 bases and the V segment lost 3 bases, leaving 12 bases of the junction unmatched. Germline lookup yields CDR1 MGHDK and CDR2 SYGVNS.

CDR3 nucleotide sequence: TGTGCCAGCAGTTTGCAGCGGAACACCGGGGAGCTGTTTTTT. Amino acid sequence: CASSLQRNTGELFF. The V gene is TRBV27, the J gene TRBJ2-2; D not certain. V shed 3 bases and J shed 1 base, with 6 bases lying between them. The CDR3 loop spans 14 amino acids. The V gene's germline CDR1 is MNHEY and CDR2 SMNVEV (reference sequence).

The chain uses TRBV5-1 and TRBJ2-2; D is undetermined. From germline, CDR1 is SGHRS and CDR2 YFSETQ. V dropped 6 bases and J dropped 0 bases, with 9 bases sitting between them. The CDR3 runs 14 residues. The CDR3 region is CASNDRANTGELFF. In nucleotides, the CDR3 is TGCGCCAGCAACGACCGAGCGAACACCGGGGAGCTGTTTTTT.

The rearrangement joins TRBV29-1 to TRBJ2-5, with a tentative D call TRBD2 (6 bases). This CDR3 spans 12 amino acids. The germline V gene has CDR1 SQVTM and CDR2 ANQGSEA. The V end was cut by 7 bases, the J end by 2 bases, with 11 bases between. CDR3 DNA sequence: TGCAGCGCTAGCGACCAACAAGAGACCCAGTACTTC. Residues: CSASDQQETQYF.

The rearrangement links TRBV20-1 to TRBJ1-2, with 8 positions matching TRBD1. The V and J ends lost 3 bases and 8 bases, in that order; junction bases with no gene match: 11. Germline loops: CDR1 DFQATT, CDR2 SNEGSKA (reference sequence). The CDR3 spans 14 residues. The CDR3 sequence: CSASPGTGPVGYTF. In DNA, the CDR3 is TGCAGTGCTAGTCCCGGGACAGGACCGGTAGGCTACACCTTC.

V and J are TRBV12-3 or TRBV12-4 and TRBJ2-1, with D perhaps TRBD2 (5 bases). V shed 2 bases and J shed 10 bases, with 6 bases lying between them. The CDR3 has 11 amino acids. CDR3 coding DNA: TGTGCCAGCAGTTTAAGGAGGGAGCAGTTCTTC. This gives the protein CASSLRREQFF.

The V call is TRBV20-1, the J call TRBJ2-3; 8 bases agree with TRBD2. This CDR3 region has 15 residues. The germline V gene has CDR1 DFQATT and CDR2 SNEGSKA (reference sequence). The V gene end was trimmed by 3 bases and the J gene end by 2 bases; junction bases not matched to a gene: 7. DNA of the CDR3: TGCAGTGCTAGCCCTACTAGCGGACACACAGATACGCAGTATTTT. Translation: CSASPTSGHTDTQYF.